Each of the 20 T cell receptor beta chains below was sequenced from the same sample in a study of response to subunit inactivated influenza vaccine. TCRdb ran MiXCR on the RT-PCR reads and lists one entry per CDR3 protein. The sample consists of about 700,000 distinct CDR3 sequences, over 11% of them appearing once. Specimen: PBMCs from blood, collected around 14 days before vaccination. These receptors all come from a man in his fifties who received an inactivated influenza vaccine.

This clonotype has only a few counts. The rearrangement links TRBV14 to TRBJ2-5; 8 bases line up with TRBD2. V lost 4 bases to trimming and J lost 5 bases; unmatched junction nucleotides: 12. Germline loops: CDR1 SGHDN, CDR2 FVKESK. The CDR3 extends over 16 amino acids. The CDR3 sequence: CASSRTGLGVRETQYF. In DNA form, the CDR3 reads TGTGCCAGCAGCCGAACGGGACTAGGCGTTCGGGAGACCCAGTACTTC.

J is TRBJ2-3 and V is TRBV6-4, with D hard to call. The CDR3 runs 13 residues. Germline lookup yields CDR1 MRHNA and CDR2 SNTAGT. With 3 bases removed from V and 3 bases from J, the gap between germline ends came to 7 bases. CDR3 DNA: TGTGCCAGCAGTGAACATAGTACAGATACGCAGTATTTT. Its translation is CASSEHSTDTQYF.

This clonotype came up a few times. This chain uses TRBV20-1 with TRBJ1-5; D may be TRBD1 (5 bases). There are 14 residues in the CDR3. Looked up from germline, CDR1 is DFQATT and CDR2 is SNEGSKA (reference sequence). V lost 3 bases, J lost 6 bases, and 15 bases lay in between. The CDR3 DNA reads as TGCAGTGCTAGCGGGGGATTGGGAGGTCAGCCCCAGCATTTT. Its protein product is CSASGGLGGQPQHF.

The chain combines TRBV12-3 or TRBV12-4 with TRBJ2-1; D perhaps matches TRBD1 (6 bases). Trimming removed 4 bases at V and 15 bases at J, with 16 bases between. The CDR3 has 12 amino acids. The DNA for the CDR3 is TGTGCCAGCAGTTCCGTAGGGGGTCCTCTGTTCTTC. This codes for CASSSVGGPLFF.

A few counts support this clonotype. The chain joins TRBV4-2 to TRBJ2-7; 9 nucleotides align to TRBD2. Germline V gives CDR1 LGHNA, CDR2 YNFKEQ. V dropped 3 bases and J dropped 4; count of bases not matched to a gene: 7. The CDR3 sequence is 15 residues long. CDR3 amino acids: CASSQGREGLYEQYF. CDR3 coding DNA: TGTGCCAGCAGCCAGGGGCGGGAGGGCCTTTACGAGCAGTACTTC.

The table lists this clonotype with many counts. The chain recombines TRBV4-3 with TRBJ2-3; D is perhaps TRBD2 (5 bases). Germline CDR1 and CDR2: LGHNA and YSLEER. Trimming pared 4 bases from V and 3 bases from J, leaving 14 bases between. This CDR3 has 15 residues. The CDR3 DNA sequence: TGCGCCAGCAGCCCCACACGGGGTATGACAGATACGCAGTATTTT. This encodes CASSPTRGMTDTQYF.

This clonotype was observed a handful of times. V usage is TRBV7-2 and J usage is TRBJ1-6; D is possibly TRBD1 (5 bases). Germline loops: CDR1 SGHTA, CDR2 FQGNSA. The CDR3 has 15 residues. Trimming removed 1 base from V and 9 bases from J, with 13 bases in between. CDR3 sequence: CASSLERRRGSPLHF. The CDR3 DNA sequence: TGTGCCAGCAGCTTAGAACGCAGAAGGGGTTCACCCCTCCACTTT.

This clonotype has a count of ten or more. The chain recombines TRBV29-1 with TRBJ1-1, with D unresolved. Germline V gene lookup returns CDR1 SQVTM and CDR2 ANQGSEA. V was cut by 3 bases and J by 1 base, with 9 bases left in between. The CDR3 has 13 residues. The CDR3 nucleotides are TGCAGCGTTGAGACGGGAGCGAACACTGAAGCTTTCTTT. Translating gives CSVETGANTEAFF.

This clonotype was detected only a few times. The chain uses TRBV25-1 and TRBJ1-5; D ambiguous. V was pared by 2 bases and J by 0 bases, with 5 bases between. Germline V gene data show CDR1 as MGHDK and CDR2 as SYGVNS. This CDR3 region has 14 residues. CDR3 sequence reads: CASSERISNQPQHF. CDR3 DNA: TGTGCCAGCAGTGAAAGGATTAGCAATCAGCCCCAGCATTTT. Variable domain in full (rest from reference TRBV25-1 and TRBJ1-5): EADIYQTPRYLVIGTGKKITLECSQTMGHDKMYWYQQDPGMELHLIHYSYGVNSTEKGDLSSESTVSRIRTEHFPLTLESARPSHTSQYLCASSERISNQPQHFGDGTRLSIL.

This chain connects TRBV7-3 to TRBJ2-3; TRBD2 matches 11 bases. The V gene end was trimmed by 1 base and the J gene end by 4 bases; junction bases not matched to a gene: 4. Per the germline V gene, CDR1 is SGHTA and CDR2 is FQGTGA. The CDR3 consists of 16 residues. This chain's CDR3 is CASSLKGTSGSDTQYF. DNA for the CDR3: TGTGCCAGCAGCTTAAAAGGGACTAGCGGTTCAGATACGCAGTATTTT.

This clonotype was counted at least ten times. The rearrangement joins TRBV20-1 to TRBJ1-4; TRBD1 matches at 10 bases. Germline CDR1 is DFQATT and CDR2 is SNEGSKA (reference sequence). The length of the CDR3 is 15 residues. Trimming at V came to 5 bases and at J to 5 bases, leaving 8 bases not matched to a gene. CDR3 sequence (DNA): TGCAGTGCTCTCACCTGGGGACAGGGGAATGAAAAACTGTTTTTT. Translating gives CSALTWGQGNEKLFF.

The chain has TRBV5-6 and TRBJ1-1; D is uncertain. Germline V lookup: CDR1 SGHDT, CDR2 YYEEEE. The V and J ends lost 0 bases and 2 bases respectively, with 14 bases between them. The CDR3 contains 16 residues. CDR3 in DNA: TGTGCCAGCAGCTTGGCCGTTCGGGATCCTAACACTGAAGCTTTCTTT. Translation: CASSLAVRDPNTEAFF.

This clonotype was seen many times. The chain is built from TRBV28 and TRBJ2-3; D tentatively fits TRBD1 or TRBD2 (5 bases each). Per germline, CDR1 MDHEN and CDR2 SYDVKM. The V and J ends lost 2 bases and 1 base respectively, with 13 bases between them. The CDR3 contains 16 residues. Here the CDR3 reads CASSLSGRVGTDTQYF. In nucleotides, the CDR3 is TGTGCCAGCAGTTTAAGCGGCAGGGTGGGCACAGATACGCAGTATTTT.

This clonotype was counted only a few times. J is TRBJ1-6 and V is TRBV25-1, with 7 bases fitting TRBD1. The CDR3 covers 13 residues. The trim removed 7 bases at V and 10 bases at J, leaving 7 bases unmatched. The germline CDR1 and CDR2 sequences are MGHDK and SYGVNS. In DNA form, the CDR3 reads TGTGCCAGCACCGCCGGGACAGCCTCACCCCTCCACTTT. This codes for CASTAGTASPLHF.

This chain uses TRBV5-4 with TRBJ2-7; 7 bases line up with TRBD2. Germline values: CDR1 SGHNT, CDR2 YYREEE (reference sequence). V lost 0 bases to trimming and J lost 4 bases; unmatched junction nucleotides: 7. CDR3 size: 15 residues. This CDR3 reads CASSLDGGGNYEQYF. In DNA, the CDR3 is TGTGCCAGCAGCTTGGATGGCGGGGGAAATTACGAGCAGTACTTC.

This clonotype was counted a few times. The rearrangement uses TRBV12-3 or TRBV12-4 and TRBJ1-6; tentatively, D is TRBD1 (6 bases). The CDR3 extends over 14 amino acids. The ends were cut back, 6 bases at V and 10 bases at J, with 16 bases in the middle. This CDR3 is CASSPQGSSSPLHF. DNA of the CDR3: TGTGCCAGCAGCCCACAGGGAAGTAGCTCACCCCTCCACTTT.

J is TRBJ2-1 and V is TRBV4-3, with D possibly matching TRBD2 (7 bases). Germline V CDR1 and CDR2: LGHNA, YSLEER. The CDR3 has 16 amino acids. V dropped 3 bases and J dropped 4 bases, with 16 bases sitting between them. The DNA of the CDR3 is TGCGCCAGCAGCCAGGATTCCGGGGGGCATTACAATGAGCAGTTCTTC. Protein product: CASSQDSGGHYNEQFF.

This clonotype was observed a few times. V is TRBV6-5 and J is TRBJ1-3; D is perhaps TRBD1 (5 bases). Between the trimmed V and J ends, which lost 2 bases and 0 bases, there was a span of 5 bases. Germline CDR1 is MNHEY and CDR2 is SVGAGI. The CDR3 length is 14 residues. This CDR3 is CASSYGGSGNTIYF. CDR3 DNA: TGTGCCAGCAGTTACGGGGGCTCTGGAAACACCATATATTTT.

This sequence joins TRBV29-1 and TRBJ2-6; D not resolved. The CDR3 loop spans 15 amino acids. CDR1 is SQVTM and CDR2 is ANQGSEA in the germline V gene. The V and J ends lost 6 bases and 0 bases respectively, with 12 bases between them. Written as DNA, the CDR3 is TGCAGCGTGATCTGGTTAGGCTCTGGGGCCAACGTCCTGACTTTC. Protein product: CSVIWLGSGANVLTF.

This clonotype was detected ten times or more. One junction end disagrees with the germline gene, perhaps due to a read error. The rearrangement links TRBV5-1 to TRBJ2-7; D remains ambiguous. Germline V gene sequence: CDR1 SGHRS, CDR2 YFSETQ. The CDR3 is 13 amino acids. The CDR3 nucleotides are TGTGCCAGCAGTTTGGGTGAGTCCTACGAGCAGTACTTC. Amino acid sequence: CASSLGESYEQYF.